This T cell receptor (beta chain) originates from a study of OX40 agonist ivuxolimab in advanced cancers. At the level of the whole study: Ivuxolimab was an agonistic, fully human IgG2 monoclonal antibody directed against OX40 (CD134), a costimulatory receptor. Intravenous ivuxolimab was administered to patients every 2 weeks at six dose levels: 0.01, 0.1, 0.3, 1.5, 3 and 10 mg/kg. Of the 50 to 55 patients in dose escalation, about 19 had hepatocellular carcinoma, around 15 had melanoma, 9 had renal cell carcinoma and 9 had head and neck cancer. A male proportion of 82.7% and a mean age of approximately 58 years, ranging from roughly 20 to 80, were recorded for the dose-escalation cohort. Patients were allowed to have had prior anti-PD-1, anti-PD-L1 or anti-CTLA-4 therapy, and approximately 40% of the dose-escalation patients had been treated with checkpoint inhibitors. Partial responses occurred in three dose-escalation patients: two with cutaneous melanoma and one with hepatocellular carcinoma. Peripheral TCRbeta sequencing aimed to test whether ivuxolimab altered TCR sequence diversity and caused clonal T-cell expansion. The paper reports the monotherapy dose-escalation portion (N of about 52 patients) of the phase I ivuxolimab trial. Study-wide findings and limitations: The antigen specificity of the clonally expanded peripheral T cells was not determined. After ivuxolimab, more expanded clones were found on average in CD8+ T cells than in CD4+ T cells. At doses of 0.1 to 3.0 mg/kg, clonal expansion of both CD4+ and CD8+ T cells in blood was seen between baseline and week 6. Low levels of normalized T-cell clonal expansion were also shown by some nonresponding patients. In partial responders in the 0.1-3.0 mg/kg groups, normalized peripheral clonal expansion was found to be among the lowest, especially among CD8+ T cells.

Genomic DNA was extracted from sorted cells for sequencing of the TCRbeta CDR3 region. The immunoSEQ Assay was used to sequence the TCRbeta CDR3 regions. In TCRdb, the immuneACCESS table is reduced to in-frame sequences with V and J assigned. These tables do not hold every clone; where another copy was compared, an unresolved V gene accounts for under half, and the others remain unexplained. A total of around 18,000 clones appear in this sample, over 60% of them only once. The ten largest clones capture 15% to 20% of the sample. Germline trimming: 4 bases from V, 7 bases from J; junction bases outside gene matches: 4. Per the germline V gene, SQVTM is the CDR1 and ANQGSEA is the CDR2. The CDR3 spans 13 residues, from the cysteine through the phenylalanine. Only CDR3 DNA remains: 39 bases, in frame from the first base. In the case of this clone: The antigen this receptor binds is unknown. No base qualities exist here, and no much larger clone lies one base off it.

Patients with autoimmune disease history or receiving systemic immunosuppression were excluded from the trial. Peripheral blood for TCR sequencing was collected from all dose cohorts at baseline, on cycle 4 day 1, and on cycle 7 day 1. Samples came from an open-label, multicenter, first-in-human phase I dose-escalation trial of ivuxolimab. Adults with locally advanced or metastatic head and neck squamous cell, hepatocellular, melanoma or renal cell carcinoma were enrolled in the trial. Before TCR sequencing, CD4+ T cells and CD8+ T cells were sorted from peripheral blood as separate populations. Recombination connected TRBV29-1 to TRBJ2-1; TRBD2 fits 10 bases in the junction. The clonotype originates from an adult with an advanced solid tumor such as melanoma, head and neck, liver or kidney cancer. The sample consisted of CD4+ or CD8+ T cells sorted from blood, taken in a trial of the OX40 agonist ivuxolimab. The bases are TGCAGCGTTGTAGGACTAGCGGAGAATGAGCAGTTCTTC. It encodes CSVVGLAENEQFF.